This TCR beta chain was recorded in a study of blood T cell repertoires in COVID-19. Study-level background: The samples span acute and convalescent COVID-19 from the United States, Italy and Spain. PBMCs, B-cell-depleted T cells, or T cells provided the cDNA or gDNA that made up the material.

Source study methods: Amplification of reference gene primers was used by the study to estimate nucleated cell counts. Data came from immunoSEQ multiplex PCR; TCRdb stores just in-frame clones and leaves some out. That table supplies the V and J calls and clone size; D and trimming were determined from the DNA. This table holds 70,000 to 95,000 clones, 80% found once. Per germline, CDR1 MNHNS and CDR2 SASEGT. This CDR3 spans 15 amino acids. Losses at the gene ends were 0 bases for V and 6 bases for J; bases not matched to a gene: 3. This clonotype was sampled from a middle-aged woman with active or convalescent COVID-19. Material: peripheral blood. The V gene is TRBV6-1, the J gene TRBJ2-7, with 12 bases that match TRBD2. The chain's CDR3 is CASSEAGLAGSEQYF. The CDR3, as DNA: TGTGCCAGCAGTGAAGCGGGACTAGCGGGCAGCGAGCAGTACTTC.